This is a list of T cell receptor beta chains from one sample in a study of cytomegalovirus exposure and HLA in healthy donors. Repertoires were generated with immunoSEQ multiplex PCR, while TCRdb's copy carries only in-frame clones and drops some. The sample lists about 210,000 clones, roughly 85% occurring once. Material: PBMCs. These receptors all stem from a girl aged 2-15 years in good health and CMV-seronegative. Each CDR3 is given without its conserved first and last residue. D genes are given only for firm matches.

TRBV5-1	TRBD1	TRBJ1-2	ASSSGQEGYGYT
TRBV18	-	TRBJ1-1	ASSPANTEAF
TRBV7-9	TRBD2	TRBJ2-5	ASSFRTSEETQY
TRBV5-1	TRBD2	TRBJ2-5	ASSGGLALY
TRBV30	-	-	AWSARVQGEQY
TRBV7-9	-	TRBJ1-6	ASSLLGAGNSPLH
TRBV2	-	TRBJ1-1	ASSGLGGSWDTEAF
TRBV7-9	-	TRBJ2-6	SSSLLPGPRSGANVLT
TRBV5-8	-	TRBJ2-2	ASSLYGLKNTGELF
TRBV5-1	-	TRBJ2-3	ASSLAGVKDTQY
TRBV5-4	-	TRBJ2-7	ASSTDRGPY
TRBV9	-	TRBJ2-2	ASGLLAGELF
TRBV6-5	TRBD1	TRBJ1-2	ASRGTGSYT
TRBV5-1	-	TRBJ2-7	ASSIQYEQY
TRBV7-6	TRBD2	TRBJ2-7	ASSPGLAIYEQY
TRBV18	TRBD2	TRBJ2-7	ASSPGLAGVGEQY
TRBV6-5	TRBD2	TRBJ2-3	ASSYWTSGRRDTQY
TRBV29-1	-	TRBJ2-3	SVEDGTAGREY
TRBV19	TRBD1	TRBJ2-2	ASSRDRPGELF
TRBV27	TRBD1	TRBJ2-7	ASTSFRTGPYEQY
TRBV27	TRBD1	TRBJ1-5	ASSRDRLNQPQH
TRBV18	TRBD2	TRBJ2-7	ASSPSGGTYEQY
TRBV6-1	TRBD1	TRBJ2-3	AGSTGGFPDTQY
TRBV5-1	TRBD1	TRBJ1-4	ASSSQGGKLF
TRBV6-5	-	TRBJ1-1	ASSYSRRGDTEAF
TRBV5-1	TRBD2	TRBJ2-7	ASRSGRVFNVDEQY
TRBV11-2	-	TRBJ2-7	ASSIQVASSSYEQY
TRBV10-1	TRBD2	TRBJ2-3	ASSESTSGSTDTQY
TRBV11-3	TRBD2	TRBJ2-1	ASSPGTSEYGEQF
TRBV11-2	-	TRBJ2-1	ASSPLAPLPNEQF
TRBV19	TRBD2	TRBJ2-1	ASCPSGSRSYNEQF
TRBV19	TRBD1	TRBJ1-2	ASSILSRGIDYT
TRBV5-4	TRBD1	TRBJ1-2	ASSLMKGAPYGYT